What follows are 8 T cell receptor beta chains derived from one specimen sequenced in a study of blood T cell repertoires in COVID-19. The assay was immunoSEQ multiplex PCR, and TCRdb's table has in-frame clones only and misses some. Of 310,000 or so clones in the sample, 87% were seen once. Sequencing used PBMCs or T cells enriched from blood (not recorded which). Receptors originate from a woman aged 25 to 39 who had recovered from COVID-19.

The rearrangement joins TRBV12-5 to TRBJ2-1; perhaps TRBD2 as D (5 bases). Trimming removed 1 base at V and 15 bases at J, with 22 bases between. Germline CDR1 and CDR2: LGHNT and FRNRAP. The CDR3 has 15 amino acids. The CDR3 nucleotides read TGTGCTAGTGGTTTGGCCGGAGCCGGGAACCAAAACCGGTTCTTC. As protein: CASGLAGAGNQNRFF. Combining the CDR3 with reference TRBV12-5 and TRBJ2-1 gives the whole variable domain DARVTQTPRHKVTEMGQEVTMRCQPILGHNTVFWYRQTMMQGLELLAYFRNRAPLDDSGMPKDRFSAEMPDATLATLKIQPSEPRDSAVYFCASGLAGAGNQNRFFGPGTRLTVL.

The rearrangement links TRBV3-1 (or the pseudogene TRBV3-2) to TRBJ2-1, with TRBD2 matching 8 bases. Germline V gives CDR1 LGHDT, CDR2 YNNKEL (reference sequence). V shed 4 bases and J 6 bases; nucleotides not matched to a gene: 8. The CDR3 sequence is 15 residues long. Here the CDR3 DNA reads TGTGCCAGCAGCCCTCTCACGGGGGGGCGCAATGAGCAGTTCTTC. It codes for CASSPLTGGRNEQFF.

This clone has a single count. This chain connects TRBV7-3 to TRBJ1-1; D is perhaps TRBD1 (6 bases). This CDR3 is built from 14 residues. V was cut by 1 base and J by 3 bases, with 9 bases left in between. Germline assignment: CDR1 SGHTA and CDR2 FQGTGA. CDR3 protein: CASSLNTGYTEAFF. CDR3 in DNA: TGTGCCAGCAGCTTAAATACAGGGTACACTGAAGCTTTCTTT.

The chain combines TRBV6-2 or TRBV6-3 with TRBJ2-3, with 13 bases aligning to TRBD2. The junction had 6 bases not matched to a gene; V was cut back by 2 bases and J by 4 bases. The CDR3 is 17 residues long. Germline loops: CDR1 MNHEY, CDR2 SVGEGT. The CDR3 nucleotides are TGTGCCAGCAGTTACGCCGGGACTAGCGGGGAGGCAGATACGCAGTATTTT. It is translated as CASSYAGTSGEADTQYF.

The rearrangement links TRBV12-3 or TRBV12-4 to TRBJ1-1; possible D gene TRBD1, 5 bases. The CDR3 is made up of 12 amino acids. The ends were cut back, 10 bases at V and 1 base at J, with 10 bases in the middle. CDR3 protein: CATSGGNTEAFF. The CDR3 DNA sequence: TGTGCCACCTCGGGGGGGAACACTGAAGCTTTCTTT.

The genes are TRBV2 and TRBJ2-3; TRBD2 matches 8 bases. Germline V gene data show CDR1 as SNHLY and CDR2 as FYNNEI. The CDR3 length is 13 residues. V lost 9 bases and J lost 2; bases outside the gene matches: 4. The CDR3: CARPGGATDTQYF. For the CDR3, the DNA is TGTGCCAGACCCGGGGGGGCCACAGATACGCAGTATTTT.

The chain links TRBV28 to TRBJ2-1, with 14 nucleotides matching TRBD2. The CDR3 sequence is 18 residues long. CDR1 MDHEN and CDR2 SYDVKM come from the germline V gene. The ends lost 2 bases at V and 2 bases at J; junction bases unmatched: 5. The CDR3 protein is CASSLTGLAGVTYNEQFF. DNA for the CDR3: TGTGCCAGCAGTTTAACGGGACTAGCGGGGGTAACCTACAATGAGCAGTTCTTC.

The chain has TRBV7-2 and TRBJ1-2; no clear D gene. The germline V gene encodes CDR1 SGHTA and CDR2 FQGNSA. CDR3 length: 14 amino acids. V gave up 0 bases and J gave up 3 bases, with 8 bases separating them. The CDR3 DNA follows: TGTGCCAGCAGCTTAGCGCCAGGCGACTATGGCTACACCTTC. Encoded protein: CASSLAPGDYGYTF.